Below are 8 T cell receptor beta chains sequenced from a single sample in a study of CD8 T cells in Susac syndrome. Reverse transcription of roughly 0.45 to 1 ug RNA used random hexamers. TCRdb ran MiXCR on the immunoSEQ multiplex PCR reads and lists one entry per CDR3 protein. The table has around 200,000 distinct CDR3 sequences, 95% seen once. The material sequenced was CD4+ T cells from PBMCs. The receptors derive from a human donor with multiple sclerosis.

This CDR3 reads CASEDRSFYNEQFF. The CDR3 DNA is TGTGCCAGCGAGGACCGAAGCTTCTACAATGAGCAGTTCTTC. This chain uses TRBV12-3 or TRBV12-4 with TRBJ2-1; no firm D call. The V end was cut by 8 bases, the J end by 3 bases, with 14 bases between. The CDR3 is made up of 14 amino acids.

J is TRBJ1-2 and V is TRBV3-1; D is uncertain. Germline CDR1 and CDR2: LGHDT and YNNKEL (reference sequence). V lost 2 bases and J lost 2, with 9 bases in between. CDR3 size: 14 residues. DNA of the CDR3: TGTGCCAGCAGCCAACGGGCGGGGAACTATGGCTACACCTTC. Amino acid sequence: CASSQRAGNYGYTF. Full variable domain (remainder filled in from reference TRBV3-1 and TRBJ1-2): DTAVSQTPKYLVTQMGNDKSIKCEQNLGHDTMYWYKQDSKKFLKIMFSYNNKELIINETVPNRFSPKSPDKAHLNLHINSLELGDSAVYFCASSQRAGNYGYTFGSGTRLTVV.

This sequence joins TRBV29-1 and TRBJ2-7, with 8 bases lining up with TRBD2. V shed 4 bases, J shed 5 bases, and the junction held 7 bases outside the gene matches. Germline V gene sequence: CDR1 SQVTM, CDR2 ANQGSEA. The CDR3 covers 13 residues. CDR3 sequence: CSVGNGLANEQYF. For the CDR3, the DNA is TGCAGCGTTGGGAACGGACTAGCTAACGAGCAGTACTTC.

This clonotype has just one count. This chain connects TRBV29-1 to TRBJ2-5; 8 positions match TRBD2. Per germline, CDR1 SQVTM and CDR2 ANQGSEA. This CDR3 has 13 residues. With V trimmed by 7 bases and J by 5 bases, 9 bases remained unmatched. The CDR3 bases are TGCAGCGGTCGGGGGGGGGTGCAGGAGACCCAGTACTTC. As protein: CSGRGGVQETQYF.

This chain connects TRBV24-1 to TRBJ2-3; D is unresolved. V lost 5 bases and J 6 bases, leaving 8 bases between the germline ends. CDR1 and CDR2 from the germline V gene are KGHDR and SFDVKD. This CDR3 has 12 residues. CDR3 sequence: CATSGFGDTQYF. The CDR3 nucleotides read TGTGCCACCAGTGGTTTCGGGGATACGCAGTATTTT.

This sequence joins TRBV30 and TRBJ1-4; D unresolved. Trimming stripped 0 bases from V and 14 bases from J, with 13 bases between. This CDR3 is built from 12 residues. Germline V gene lookup returns CDR1 GTSNPN and CDR2 SVGIG (reference sequence). DNA of the CDR3: TGTGCCTGGAGTGTACTAGGAGGAACGCTGTTTTTT. Translation: CAWSVLGGTLFF.

The genes are TRBV25-1 and TRBJ2-5; no reliable D call. The CDR3 length is 11 residues. Germline values: CDR1 MGHDK, CDR2 SYGVNS. The V and J ends lost 4 bases and 5 bases respectively, with 5 bases between them. The CDR3 sequence is CASSVAETQYF. The CDR3 DNA reads as TGTGCCAGCAGTGTGGCGGAGACCCAGTACTTC.

The chain recombines TRBV11-3 with TRBJ1-1, with a possible D match to TRBD1 (5 bases). The CDR3 contains 13 residues. Trimming shortened V by 6 bases and J by 0 bases, and 8 bases separated the two germline ends. CDR1 is SGHNT and CDR2 is YENEEA in the germline V gene. The chain's CDR3 is CASSGQMNTEAFF. Here the CDR3 DNA reads TGTGCCAGCAGTGGACAAATGAACACTGAAGCTTTCTTT.